The clone carrying this TCR beta chain was observed once. What it binds is unknown. Germline V gene lookup returns CDR1 MNHEY and CDR2 SVGEGT. This CDR3 has 14 residues. The J segment lost 6 bases and the V segment lost 6 bases, leaving 11 bases of the junction unmatched. TCRdb ran MiXCR on the 5' RACE reads and lists one entry per CDR3 protein. The sample shows 10,000 to 15,000 distinct CDR3 sequences, around 22% of them seen only once. General study points: Greatest tumor Treg TCR overlap was with tumor naive CD4+ cells.

Sequenced input: naive CD4+ T cells sorted from blood. Subset reported: naive CD4+ T cells, CD4+CD45RA+CD25-. This sequence was found in a female donor with breast cancer. The chain employs TRBV6-2 or TRBV6-3 and TRBJ2-7; 7 bases map to TRBD1. In DNA, the CDR3 is TGTGCCAGCAGGGCAGGGGGAACAGCCTCCGAGCAGTACTTC. Protein sequence: CASRAGGTASEQYF.